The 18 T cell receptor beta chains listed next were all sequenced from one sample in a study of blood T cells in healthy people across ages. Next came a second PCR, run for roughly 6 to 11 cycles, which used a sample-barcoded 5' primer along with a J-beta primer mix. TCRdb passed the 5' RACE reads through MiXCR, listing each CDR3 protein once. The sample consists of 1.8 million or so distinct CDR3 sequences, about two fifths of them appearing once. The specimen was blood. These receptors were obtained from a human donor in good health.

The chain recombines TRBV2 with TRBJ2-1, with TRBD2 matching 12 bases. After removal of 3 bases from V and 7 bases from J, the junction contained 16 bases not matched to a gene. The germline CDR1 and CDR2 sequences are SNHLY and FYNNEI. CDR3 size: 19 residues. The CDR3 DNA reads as TGTGCCAGCAGTGAGGGCCTAGCGGGGGGGCCCTTTGGTGGGAATGAGCAGTTCTTC. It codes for CASSEGLAGGPFGGNEQFF.

CDR3 bases: TGTGCCAGCAGTTACTCGATTTACGCGAAGCAATTGGACAATGAGCAGTTCTTC. Amino acids: CASSYSIYAKQLDNEQFF. The chain has TRBV6-5 and TRBJ2-1, with D unresolved. The CDR3 runs 18 residues. Trimming pared 0 bases from V and 5 bases from J, leaving 20 bases between. The V gene's germline CDR1 is MNHEY and CDR2 SVGAGI.

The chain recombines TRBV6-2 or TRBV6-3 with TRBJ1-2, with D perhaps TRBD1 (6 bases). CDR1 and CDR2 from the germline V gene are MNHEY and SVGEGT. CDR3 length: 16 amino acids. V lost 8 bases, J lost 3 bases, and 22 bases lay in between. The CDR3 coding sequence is TGTGCCAGCTCGGCACAGGGCCAAACTACCCACTATGGCTACACCTTC. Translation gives CASSAQGQTTHYGYTF.

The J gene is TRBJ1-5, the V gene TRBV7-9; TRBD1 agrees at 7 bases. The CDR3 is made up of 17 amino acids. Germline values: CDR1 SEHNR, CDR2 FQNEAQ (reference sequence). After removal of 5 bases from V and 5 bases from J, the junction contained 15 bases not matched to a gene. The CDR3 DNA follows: TGTGCCAGCAGCGACGGGAAATGGTCAGGGGGGTATCAGCCCCAGCATTTT. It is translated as CASSDGKWSGGYQPQHF.

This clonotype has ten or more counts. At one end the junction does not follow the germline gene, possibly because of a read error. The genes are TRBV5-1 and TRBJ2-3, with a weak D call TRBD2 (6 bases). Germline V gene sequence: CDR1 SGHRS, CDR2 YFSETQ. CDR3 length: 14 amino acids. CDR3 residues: CASSLGEGTDTQYF. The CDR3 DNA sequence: TGTGCCAGCAGCTTAGGGGAGGGCACAGATACGCAGTATTTT.

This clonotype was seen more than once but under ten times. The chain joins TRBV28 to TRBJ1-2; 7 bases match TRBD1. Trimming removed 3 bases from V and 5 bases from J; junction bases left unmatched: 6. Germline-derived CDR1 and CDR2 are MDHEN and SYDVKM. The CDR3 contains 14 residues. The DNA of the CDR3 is TGTGCCAGCAGTTTCGGGACAGTCGAATATGGCTACACCTTC. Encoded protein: CASSFGTVEYGYTF.

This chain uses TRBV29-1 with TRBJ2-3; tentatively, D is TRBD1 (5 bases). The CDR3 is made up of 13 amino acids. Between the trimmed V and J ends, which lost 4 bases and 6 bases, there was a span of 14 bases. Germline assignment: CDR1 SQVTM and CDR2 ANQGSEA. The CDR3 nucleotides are TGCAGCGTTGGGGAAGGGGCGTGGGATACGCAGTATTTT. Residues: CSVGEGAWDTQYF.

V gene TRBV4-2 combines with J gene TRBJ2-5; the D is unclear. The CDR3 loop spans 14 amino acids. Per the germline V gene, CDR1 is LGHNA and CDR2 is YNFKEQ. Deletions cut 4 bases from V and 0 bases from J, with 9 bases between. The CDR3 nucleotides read TGTGCCAGCAGCCCTGTCGACTACCAAGAGACCCAGTACTTC. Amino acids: CASSPVDYQETQYF.

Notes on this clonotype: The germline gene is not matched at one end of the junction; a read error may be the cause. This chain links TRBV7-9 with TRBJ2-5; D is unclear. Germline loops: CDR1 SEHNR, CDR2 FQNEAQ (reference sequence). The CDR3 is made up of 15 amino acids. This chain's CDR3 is CASSLLSYPGETRYF. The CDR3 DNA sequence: TGTGCCAGCAGCTTACTGTCCTACCCTGGAGAGACCCGGTACTTC.

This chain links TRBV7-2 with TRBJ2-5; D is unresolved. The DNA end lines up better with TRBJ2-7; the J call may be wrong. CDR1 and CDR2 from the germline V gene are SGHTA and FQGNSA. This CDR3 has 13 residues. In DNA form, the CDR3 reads TGTGCCAGCAGCTTAGTCCCGGTAAACGAGCAGTACTTC. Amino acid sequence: CASSLVPVNEQYF.

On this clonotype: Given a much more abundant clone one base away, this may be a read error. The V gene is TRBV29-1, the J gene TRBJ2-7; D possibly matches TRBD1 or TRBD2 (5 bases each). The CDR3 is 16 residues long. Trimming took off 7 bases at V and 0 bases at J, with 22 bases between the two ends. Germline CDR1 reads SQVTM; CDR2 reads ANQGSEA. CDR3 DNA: TGCAGCGCTGCCGAGATATACAGAGGGGACTCCTACGAGCAGTACTTC. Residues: CSAAEIYRGDSYEQYF.

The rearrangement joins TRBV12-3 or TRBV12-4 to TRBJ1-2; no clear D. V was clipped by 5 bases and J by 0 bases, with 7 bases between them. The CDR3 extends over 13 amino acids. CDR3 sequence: CASSRVTNYGYTF. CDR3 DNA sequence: TGTGCCAGCAGTCGGGTCACTAACTATGGCTACACCTTC.

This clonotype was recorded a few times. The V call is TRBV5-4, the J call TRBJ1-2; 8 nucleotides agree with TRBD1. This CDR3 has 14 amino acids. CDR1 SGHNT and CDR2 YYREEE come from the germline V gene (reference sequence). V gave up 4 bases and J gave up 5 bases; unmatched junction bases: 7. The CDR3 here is CASSQRTGSYGYTF. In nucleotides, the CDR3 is TGTGCCAGCAGCCAGAGGACAGGGTCATATGGCTACACCTTC. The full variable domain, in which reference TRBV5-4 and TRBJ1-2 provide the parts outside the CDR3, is ETGVTQSPTHLIKTRGQQVTLRCSSQSGHNTVSWYQQALGQGPQFIFQYYREEENGRGNFPPRFSGLQFPNYSSELNVNALELDDSALYLCASSQRTGSYGYTFGSGTRLTVV.

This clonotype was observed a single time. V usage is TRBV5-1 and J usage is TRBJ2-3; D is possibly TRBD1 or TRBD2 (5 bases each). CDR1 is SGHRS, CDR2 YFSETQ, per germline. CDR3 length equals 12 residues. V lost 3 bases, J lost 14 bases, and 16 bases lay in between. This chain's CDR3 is CASSSLGDQAYF. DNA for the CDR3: TGCGCCAGCAGCTCCTTAGGGGACCAAGCGTATTTT. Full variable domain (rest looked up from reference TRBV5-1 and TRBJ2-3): KAGVTQTPRYLIKTRGQQVTLSCSPISGHRSVSWYQQTPGQGLQFLFEYFSETQRNKGNFPGRFSGRQFSNSRSEMNVSTLELGDSALYLCASSSLGDQAYFGPGTRLTVL.

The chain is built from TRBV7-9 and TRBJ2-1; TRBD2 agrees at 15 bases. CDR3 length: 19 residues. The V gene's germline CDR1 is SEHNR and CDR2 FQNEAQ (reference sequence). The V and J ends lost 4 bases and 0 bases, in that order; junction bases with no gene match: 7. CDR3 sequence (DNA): TGTGCCAGCAGCTACAGGACTAGCGGGGGGGATAGCTCCTACAATGAGCAGTTCTTC. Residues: CASSYRTSGGDSSYNEQFF.

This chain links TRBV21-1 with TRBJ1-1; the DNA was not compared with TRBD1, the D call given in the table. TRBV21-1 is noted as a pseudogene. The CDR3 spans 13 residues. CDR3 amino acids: CASSKGTGREAFF. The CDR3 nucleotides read TGTGCCAGCAGCAAAGGTACAGGTAGAGAAGCTTTCTTT.

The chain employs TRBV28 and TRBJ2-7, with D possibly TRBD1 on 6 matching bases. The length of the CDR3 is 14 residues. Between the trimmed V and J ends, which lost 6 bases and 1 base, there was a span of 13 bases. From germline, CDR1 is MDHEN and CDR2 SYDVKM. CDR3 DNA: TGTGCCAGCAGCGCTACAGGGATATCCTACGAGCAGTACTTC. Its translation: CASSATGISYEQYF.

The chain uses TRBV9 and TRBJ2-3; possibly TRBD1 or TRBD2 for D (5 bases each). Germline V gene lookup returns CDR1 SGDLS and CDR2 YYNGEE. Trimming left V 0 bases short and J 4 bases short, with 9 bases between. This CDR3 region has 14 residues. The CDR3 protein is CASSVVGVADTQYF. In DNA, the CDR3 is TGTGCCAGCAGCGTAGTGGGGGTTGCAGATACGCAGTATTTT.